This is a list of T cell receptor beta chains from one sample in a study of blood T cell repertoires in COVID-19. Only in-frame clones appear in the TCRdb table, and some are missing; sequencing was by immunoSEQ multiplex PCR. Here the sample spans roughly 150,000 clones, around 75% being singletons. The sample comprised peripheral blood. The receptors originated from a woman of 80 years or more with acute or convalescent COVID-19. Each CDR3 is given with its conserved first and last residue. A D gene is named only where the DNA matches it firmly. Clone size, where shown, is once, few, many, or a class for clones that have expanded.

J,D,V,size,DNA,CDR3
TRBJ2-7,TRBD2,TRBV7-2,.,TGTGCCAGCAGCGAACTAGCGGGGAAGCAGTACTTC,CASSELAGKQYF
TRBJ2-3,TRBD2,TRBV6-5,.,TGTGCCAGCAGTCTTAGCGGGGCGTTCACAGATACGCAGTATTTT,CASSLSGAFTDTQYF
TRBJ1-3,.,TRBV12-3/TRBV12-4,.,TGTGCCAGCAGTCCACTCTCTGGAAACACCATATATTTT,CASSPLSGNTIYF
TRBJ1-5,.,TRBV5-6,.,TGTGCCAGCAGCCATACAGGGTTCGGTCAGCCCCAGCATTTT,CASSHTGFGQPQHF
TRBJ1-1,.,TRBV7-2,.,TGTGCCAGCAGCTTAGTTTTCAGGGGGAACACTGAAGCTTTCTTT,CASSLVFRGNTEAFF
TRBJ1-6,.,TRBV2,.,TGTGCCAGCAGTGAGGGGGCAGGTAATTCACCCCTCCACTTT,CASSEGAGNSPLHF
TRBJ1-2,.,TRBV2,.,TGTGCCAGCAGTGAGGAACAGGGTAACTATGGCTACACCTTC,CASSEEQGNYGYTF
TRBJ1-5,TRBD1,TRBV3-1/TRBV3-2,.,TGTGCCAGCAGCCCCTGGACAGGGGGACAGCCCCAGCATTTT,CASSPWTGGQPQHF
TRBJ1-6,.,TRBV18,once,TGTGCCAGCTCACCACCGACAGGTGTTAATTCACCCCTCCACTTT,CASSPPTGVNSPLHF
TRBJ1-5,TRBD1,TRBV5-1,.,TGCGCCAGCAGCGCGGGACAGGGGGTTCAGCCCCAGCATTTT,CASSAGQGVQPQHF
TRBJ1-6,.,TRBV5-8,few,TGTGCCAGTCAGGGATCTAATTCACCCCTCCACTTT,CASQGSNSPLHF
TRBJ2-5,.,TRBV6-5,.,TGTGCCAGCAGTTACTTTCTAGCGAGCGGGGAGACCCAGTACTTC,CASSYFLASGETQYF
TRBJ2-7,.,TRBV6-1,.,TGTGCCAGCAGTGACACCGGGACAATCCCCTCCCTAGAGCAGTACTTC,CASSDTGTIPSLEQYF
TRBJ1-2,.,TRBV12-5,.,TGTGCTAGTGGTTTGCTCCCTCAGGGGCTAGGCTACACCTTC,CASGLLPQGLGYTF
TRBJ2-3,TRBD2,TRBV2,.,TGTGCCAGCCGTAGCGGGGGGGGTACAGATACGCAGTATTTT,CASRSGGGTDTQYF
TRBJ1-6,.,TRBV18,once,TGTGCCAGCTCACCACCTACGCAGGGTGGGTATTCACCCCTCCACTTT,CASSPPTQGGYSPLHF
TRBJ2-6,.,TRBV7-2,.,TGTGCCAGCAGCTTAGGTGCACAGCTTGGGGCCAACGTCCTGACTTTC,CASSLGAQLGANVLTF
TRBJ1-1,TRBD1,TRBV7-8,.,TGTGCCAGCAGTCCTTATGACAGGGTGGTGACTGAAGCTTTCTTT,CASSPYDRVVTEAFF
TRBJ2-7,TRBD2,TRBV28,.,TGTGCCAGCAGAAGGACTAGCGGTGGCTCCTACGAGCAGTACTTC,CASRRTSGGSYEQYF